This TCR beta chain is from a study of cytomegalovirus exposure and HLA in healthy donors. The PCR employed 60 Vbeta primers together with 13 Jbeta primers. The protocol was immunoSEQ multiplex PCR, while the TCRdb copy is restricted to in-frame clones and leaves out a portion. Of 130,000 to 150,000 clones in the sample, approximately 80% were seen once. The receptor comes from a male donor in good health and CMV-seronegative. The sequencing sample was made of PBMCs.

CDR3 residues: CASSPARTGRYLVSYNSPLHF. The CDR3 DNA reads as TGCGCCAGCAGCCCTGCCCGGACAGGGAGATACCTTGTCTCCTATAATTCACCCCTCCACTTT. The chain is built from TRBV4-3 and TRBJ1-6, with 8 nucleotides matching TRBD1. The germline gives CDR1 LGHNA, CDR2 YSLEER. The V and J ends lost 4 bases and 0 bases, in that order; junction bases with no gene match: 17. The CDR3 is 21 residues long.